This T cell receptor (beta chain) was recovered during a study of T-cell memory formation after mild COVID-19. Trimming left V 4 bases short and J 0 bases short, with 13 bases between. CDR1 and CDR2 from the germline V gene are SGHNT and YENEEA. The CDR3 runs 16 residues. TCRdb reprocessed the 5' RACE reads via MiXCR and lists one record per CDR3 protein. The sample records approximately 150,000 distinct CDR3 sequences, 15% to 20% being singletons. V is TRBV11-3 and J is TRBJ2-1, with D perhaps matching TRBD1 or TRBD2 (6 bases each). The sequenced sample consisted of PBMCs or a T cell subset sorted from them (not recorded which). This receptor was taken from an adult woman who had mild COVID-19 (a few samples of this study predate the infection). Cell type and time point are not known. The CDR3 here is CASSSGGTSSYNEQFF. The CDR3 nucleotides are TGTGCCAGCAGCTCCGGGGGCACGAGCTCCTACAATGAGCAGTTCTTC. The whole variable domain, remainder taken from reference TRBV11-3 and TRBJ2-1, is EAGVVQSPRYKIIEKKQPVAFWCNPISGHNTLYWYLQNLGQGPELLIRYENEEAVDDSQLPKDRFSAERLKGVDSTLKIQPAELGDSAVYLCASSSGGTSSYNEQFFGPGTRLTVL.